A selection of T cell receptor beta chains follows, all from one sample in a study of blood T cell repertoires in COVID-19. Assay used: immunoSEQ multiplex PCR; TCRdb lists only in-frame clones, some missing. The sample contains 65,000 or so clones, approximately 88% of which appear only once. The sample comprised peripheral blood. The receptors come from a man in his thirties or forties with COVID-19, enrolled during active disease. The CDR3 runs from the conserved cysteine through the conserved F or W. Fields, in order: V gene, clone size, D gene, J gene, CDR3 DNA, CDR3 protein. D genes are given only for firm matches. The size entry is marked missing in some rows and otherwise reads once, few, many or a size class.

v_gene: TRBV6-5
abundance: -
d_gene: -
j_gene: TRBJ2-1
CDR3nt: TGTGCCAGCACAGGTAGCTCCTACAATGAGCAGTTCTTC
CDR3aa: CASTGSSYNEQFF

v_gene: TRBV4-3
abundance: once
d_gene: TRBD1
j_gene: TRBJ2-1
CDR3nt: TGCGCCAGCAGCCCCCAGGGGGATGAGCAGTTCTTC
CDR3aa: CASSPQGDEQFF

v_gene: TRBV7-2
abundance: -
d_gene: TRBD1
j_gene: TRBJ2-1
CDR3nt: TGTGCCAGCAGCCGGGACAGGGGGTTCAATGAGCAGTTCTTC
CDR3aa: CASSRDRGFNEQFF

v_gene: TRBV18
abundance: -
d_gene: TRBD1
j_gene: TRBJ1-2
CDR3nt: TGTGCCAGCTCGCGGGACAGGGGAACTGGCTACACCTTC
CDR3aa: CASSRDRGTGYTF

v_gene: TRBV4-3
abundance: -
d_gene: TRBD1
j_gene: TRBJ2-7
CDR3nt: TGCGCCAGCAGCCACAGACAGGGGGATAGGGGAGAGCAGTACTTC
CDR3aa: CASSHRQGDRGEQYF

v_gene: TRBV18
abundance: -
d_gene: TRBD1
j_gene: TRBJ1-2
CDR3nt: TGTGCCAGCTCACCCGGGACAGACCGTGGCTACACCTTC
CDR3aa: CASSPGTDRGYTF

v_gene: TRBV12-3/TRBV12-4
abundance: -
d_gene: -
j_gene: TRBJ1-2
CDR3nt: TGTGCCAGCAGTTTTAAAAACTATGGCTACACCTTC
CDR3aa: CASSFKNYGYTF

v_gene: TRBV10-3
abundance: -
d_gene: -
j_gene: TRBJ1-1
CDR3nt: TGTGCCATCGGGGGGGGGAACACTGAAGCTTTCTTT
CDR3aa: CAIGGGNTEAFF

v_gene: TRBV30
abundance: -
d_gene: -
j_gene: TRBJ1-4
CDR3nt: TGTGCCTGGAGTGGAACAGACACTAATGAAAAACTGTTTTTT
CDR3aa: CAWSGTDTNEKLFF

v_gene: TRBV15
abundance: -
d_gene: TRBD1
j_gene: TRBJ1-5
CDR3nt: TGTGCCACCAGCAGAGCCCGACAGGGGCCCGATCAGCCCCAGCATTTT
CDR3aa: CATSRARQGPDQPQHF

v_gene: TRBV5-3
abundance: -
d_gene: -
j_gene: TRBJ2-2
CDR3nt: TGTGCCAGAAGCTCCACAGATACCGGGGAGCTGTTTTTT
CDR3aa: CARSSTDTGELFF

v_gene: TRBV27
abundance: -
d_gene: -
j_gene: TRBJ1-3
CDR3nt: -
CDR3aa: CASSSSTGNTIYF

v_gene: TRBV12-3/TRBV12-4
abundance: -
d_gene: -
j_gene: TRBJ2-1
CDR3nt: TGTGCCAGCAGTTTTCGCGGGAAGGAGCAGTTCTTC
CDR3aa: CASSFRGKEQFF

v_gene: TRBV9
abundance: -
d_gene: -
j_gene: TRBJ2-7
CDR3nt: TGTGCCAGCAGCAGAATCGCGGGGTACGAGCAGTACTTC
CDR3aa: CASSRIAGYEQYF

v_gene: TRBV5-6
abundance: -
d_gene: TRBD2
j_gene: TRBJ2-5
CDR3nt: TGTGCCAGCAGCTGGCAGGGACTAGCGGAAGAGACCCAGTACTTC
CDR3aa: CASSWQGLAEETQYF

v_gene: TRBV11-2
abundance: -
d_gene: TRBD2
j_gene: TRBJ2-3
CDR3nt: TGTGCCAGCAGCTCCCCGGGACTAGATACAGATACGCAGTATTTT
CDR3aa: CASSSPGLDTDTQYF

v_gene: TRBV11-2
abundance: -
d_gene: TRBD2
j_gene: TRBJ2-1
CDR3nt: TGTGCCAGCAGCCCCCCACCGGGAGGGTACAATGAGCAGTTCTTC
CDR3aa: CASSPPPGGYNEQFF

v_gene: TRBV11-2
abundance: -
d_gene: -
j_gene: TRBJ1-1
CDR3nt: TGTGCCAGCAACCATTACGGTAACACTGAAGCTTTCTTT
CDR3aa: CASNHYGNTEAFF

v_gene: TRBV5-5
abundance: -
d_gene: TRBD1
j_gene: TRBJ1-5
CDR3nt: TGTGCCAGCAGCATCGGACAGGGCGGCAATCAGCCCCAGCATTTT
CDR3aa: CASSIGQGGNQPQHF

v_gene: TRBV9
abundance: -
d_gene: -
j_gene: TRBJ2-5
CDR3nt: TGTGCCAGCAGCGTAGGGGGGGAAGAGACCCAGTACTTC
CDR3aa: CASSVGGEETQYF

v_gene: TRBV4-2
abundance: -
d_gene: -
j_gene: TRBJ1-3
CDR3nt: TGTGCCAGCAGCCAAGATCCGGGATTTGGAAACACCATATATTTT
CDR3aa: CASSQDPGFGNTIYF

v_gene: TRBV6-4
abundance: medium-sized
d_gene: TRBD2
j_gene: TRBJ2-3
CDR3nt: TGTGCCAGCAGTGAAGCGGGAGGCACAGATACGCAGTATTTT
CDR3aa: CASSEAGGTDTQYF

v_gene: TRBV11-2
abundance: -
d_gene: -
j_gene: TRBJ1-5
CDR3nt: TGTGCCAGCAGTCAGGGTTCCGGAAATCAGCCCCAGCATTTT
CDR3aa: CASSQGSGNQPQHF